What follows are 23 T cell receptor beta chains derived from one specimen sequenced in a study of response to subunit inactivated influenza vaccine. TCRdb reprocessed the RT-PCR reads with MiXCR, giving one entry per CDR3 protein. The sample lists roughly 520,000 distinct CDR3 sequences, 25% occurring once. Sequencing used CD4+ T cells sorted from PBMCs, obtained more than 4 days after vaccination. The receptors were gathered from a man in his forties or fifties who received an inactivated influenza vaccine.

The CDR3 protein is CATSDVTGNGYTF. CDR3 coding DNA: TGTGCCACCAGTGATGTTACAGGGAATGGCTACACCTTC. This rearrangement joins TRBV24-1 to TRBJ1-2, with D possibly TRBD1 on 6 matching bases. The CDR3 length is 13 residues. Germline CDR1 and CDR2: KGHDR and SFDVKD. Trimming left V 3 bases short and J 6 bases short, with 10 bases between.

The table lists this clonotype with many counts. The V and J genes are TRBV6-5 and TRBJ1-4; D unresolved. Per germline, CDR1 MNHEY and CDR2 SVGAGI. The CDR3 totals 15 residues. Trimming took 2 bases from V and 8 from J, leaving 15 bases between them. The CDR3 protein is CASSYDGYRPEKLFF. CDR3 sequence (DNA): TGTGCCAGCAGTTACGACGGATACCGCCCCGAAAAACTGTTTTTT.

The rearrangement links TRBV6-2 or TRBV6-3 to TRBJ1-6, with D unresolved. The CDR3 contains 15 residues. Germline V lookup: CDR1 MNHEY, CDR2 SVGEGT. Trimming left V 5 bases short and J 14 bases short, with 22 bases between. The CDR3 protein is CASSPLVGETASLHF. The CDR3 nucleotides are TGTGCCAGCAGTCCTCTGGTCGGGGAAACGGCATCCCTCCACTTT.

This clonotype was seen a handful of times. The chain combines TRBV12-3 or TRBV12-4 with TRBJ2-7; perhaps TRBD2 as D (5 bases). This CDR3 has 13 amino acids. V was clipped by 7 bases and J by 2 bases, with 12 bases between them. CDR3 nucleotides: TGTGCCAGCATCGGAGCGGACCCCTACGAGCAGTACTTC. Its protein is CASIGADPYEQYF.

The V gene is TRBV29-1, the J gene TRBJ2-2; D may be TRBD2 (6 bases). The CDR3 is 12 residues long. Germline V gene data show CDR1 as SQVTM and CDR2 as ANQGSEA. Trimming shortened V by 7 bases and J by 5 bases, and 11 bases separated the two germline ends. CDR3 nucleotides: TGCAGCGCTGGAGGGGTGACCGGGGAGCTGTTTTTT. This codes for CSAGGVTGELFF.

The chain uses TRBV7-2 and TRBJ2-1; either TRBD1 or TRBD2 may fit D (5 bases each). The germline V gene has CDR1 SGHTA and CDR2 FQGNSA. Trimming removed 0 bases from V and 9 bases from J, with 18 bases in between. This CDR3 has 16 amino acids. This CDR3 is CASSLAPGTSAVEQFF. The CDR3 nucleotides read TGTGCCAGCAGCTTAGCCCCCGGGACCTCTGCGGTTGAGCAGTTCTTC.

The V gene is TRBV20-1, the J gene TRBJ2-1; no clear D. V lost 3 bases to trimming and J lost 10 bases, with 10 bases between them. CDR1 is DFQATT, CDR2 SNEGSKA, per germline (reference sequence). CDR3 length equals 11 residues. CDR3 bases: TGCAGTGCTAGTCTTCTGGGGGAGCAGTTCTTC. Its translation: CSASLLGEQFF.

This clonotype was seen repeatedly, ten times or more. The chain joins TRBV12-3 or TRBV12-4 to TRBJ2-5; D uncertain. V dropped 4 bases and J dropped 5 bases, with 5 bases sitting between them. The CDR3 totals 11 residues. The CDR3 DNA reads TGTGCCAGCAGTTCGAGGGAGACCCAGTACTTC. It is translated as CASSSRETQYF.

The J gene is TRBJ2-5, the V gene TRBV24-1; 8 bases match TRBD2. CDR1 is KGHDR and CDR2 is SFDVKD in the germline V gene. There are 16 residues in the CDR3. J gave up 2 bases and V 0 bases, and 4 bases lay outside the gene matches. CDR3 DNA: TGTGCCACCAGTGATTTGGCGGGGGGCCGACAAGAGACCCAGTACTTC. It codes for CATSDLAGGRQETQYF.

The V gene is TRBV4-1, the J gene TRBJ1-1; unclear D gene. V lost 4 bases and J lost 0, with 9 bases in between. The CDR3 covers 14 residues. Germline V CDR1 and CDR2: MGHRA, YSYEKL. CDR3 sequence reads: CASSRWTMNTEAFF. CDR3 nucleotides: TGCGCCAGCAGCCGGTGGACCATGAACACTGAAGCTTTCTTT.

The genes are TRBV7-9 and TRBJ2-1; 8 bases align to TRBD2. Losses at the gene ends were 1 base for V and 9 bases for J; bases not matched to a gene: 14. The CDR3 runs to 17 residues. The germline V gene encodes CDR1 SEHNR and CDR2 FQNEAQ (reference sequence). The CDR3 reads CASSLGASFGGAGEQFF. Here the CDR3 DNA reads TGTGCCAGCAGCTTAGGGGCTTCCTTCGGGGGGGCCGGTGAGCAGTTCTTC.

There are a few counts of this clonotype. The chain employs TRBV7-8 and TRBJ2-3; 10 bases are shared with TRBD2. Germline V gives CDR1 SGHVS, CDR2 FQNEAQ. The CDR3 is 15 amino acids. The V gene end was trimmed by 5 bases and the J gene end by 6 bases; junction bases not matched to a gene: 8. The CDR3 DNA sequence: TGTGCCAGCAGCACCCGACTAGCGGGTCATGATACGCAGTATTTT. Translation gives CASSTRLAGHDTQYF.

This clonotype has a handful of counts. V gene TRBV15 combines with J gene TRBJ2-5; 11 nucleotides match TRBD2. This CDR3 is built from 16 residues. The germline V gene has CDR1 LNHNV and CDR2 YYDKDF (reference sequence). With V trimmed by 0 bases and J by 2 bases, 2 bases remained unmatched. CDR3: CATSRERTSGQETQYF. The CDR3 DNA reads TGTGCCACCAGCAGAGAAAGGACTAGCGGGCAAGAGACCCAGTACTTC.

This clonotype was counted only a few times. V and J are TRBV4-3 and TRBJ2-1; TRBD1 agrees at 7 bases. Trimming took 8 bases from V and 0 from J; bases not matched to a gene: 7. The CDR3 consists of 15 residues. Germline V gene sequence: CDR1 LGHNA, CDR2 YSLEER. CDR3 sequence: CASARTGSSYNEQFF. Here the CDR3 DNA reads TGCGCCAGCGCCCGGACAGGTAGCTCCTACAATGAGCAGTTCTTC.

The CDR3 DNA follows: TGTGCCAGCAGCTTTGAGGGCCCCCTCTACGAGCAGTACTTC. Translated, it gives CASSFEGPLYEQYF. The V gene is TRBV7-9, the J gene TRBJ2-7, with D possibly being TRBD2 (5 bases). V was shortened by 3 bases and J by 3 bases, with 12 bases between the two germline ends. Germline CDR1 is SEHNR and CDR2 is FQNEAQ (reference sequence). CDR3 size: 14 residues.

This clonotype has a handful of counts. The V and J genes are TRBV5-6 and TRBJ2-5, with 9 bases aligning to TRBD1. The V segment lost 4 bases and the J segment 3 bases; nucleotides outside the gene matches: 13. CDR1 is SGHDT and CDR2 is YYEEEE in the germline V gene. This CDR3 comprises 17 residues. CDR3 nucleotide sequence: TGTGCCAGCAGCGCGACCTCAGGACAGGGGCGAAAAGAGACCCAGTACTTC. It encodes CASSATSGQGRKETQYF.

The V call is TRBV15, the J call TRBJ2-3; D may be TRBD1 (5 bases). V gave up 1 base and J gave up 5 bases, with 19 bases separating them. Germline CDR1 LNHNV, CDR2 YYDKDF (reference sequence). CDR3 size: 17 residues. The CDR3 DNA follows: TGTGCCACCAGCAGAGCTGGATTTATCGAAAGGGGAGATACGCAGTATTTT. It codes for CATSRAGFIERGDTQYF. The full variable domain, in which reference TRBV15 and TRBJ2-3 provide the parts outside the CDR3, is DAMVIQNPRYQVTQFGKPVTLSCSQTLNHNVMYWYQQKSSQAPKLLFHYYDKDFNNEADTPDNFQSRRPNTSFCFLDIRSPGLGDTAMYLCATSRAGFIERGDTQYFGPGTRLTVL.

In its sample, this clonotype was seen a few times. This chain joins TRBV29-1 and TRBJ2-1; tentatively, D is TRBD1 or TRBD2 (5 bases each). The CDR3 is 16 amino acids. V was clipped by 2 bases and J by 7 bases, with 21 bases between them. Germline CDR1 is SQVTM and CDR2 is ANQGSEA. The CDR3 DNA sequence: TGCAGCGTTGAATTCCCTCTTCCGGGACGCACTAATGAGCAGTTCTTC. It translates to CSVEFPLPGRTNEQFF.

This clonotype occurred many times. The J gene is TRBJ2-5, the V gene TRBV29-1; no reliable D call. The CDR3 covers 12 residues. Germline V lookup: CDR1 SQVTM, CDR2 ANQGSEA. The V end was cut by 1 base, the J end by 5 bases, with 8 bases between. CDR3 region: CSVEGWVETQYF. CDR3 DNA: TGCAGCGTTGAAGGGTGGGTCGAGACCCAGTACTTC. The full variable domain, its missing parts supplied by reference TRBV29-1 and TRBJ2-5, is SAVISQKPSRDICQRGTSLTIQCQVDSQVTMMFWYRQQPGQSLTLIATANQGSEATYESGFVIDKFPISRPNLTFSTLTVSNMSPEDSSIYLCSVEGWVETQYFGPGTRLLVL.

The rearrangement joins TRBV24-1 to TRBJ1-1; D gene unclear. CDR3 length equals 13 residues. V lost 3 bases and J 6 bases, leaving 10 bases between the germline ends. Germline V lookup: CDR1 KGHDR, CDR2 SFDVKD. The DNA of the CDR3 is TGTGCCACCAGTGATCCCCTTGGGGCTGAAGCTTTCTTT. Its protein is CATSDPLGAEAFF.

The J gene is TRBJ2-5, the V gene TRBV12-3 or TRBV12-4, with D possibly being TRBD1 or TRBD2 (5 bases each). Trimming took off 0 bases at V and 5 bases at J, with 13 bases between the two ends. The CDR3 consists of 15 residues. CDR3 protein: CASSLATGGVETQYF. CDR3 DNA: TGTGCCAGCAGTTTAGCGACTGGGGGTGTGGAGACCCAGTACTTC.

The chain carries TRBV6-5 and TRBJ2-7, with TRBD1 identical over 7 bases. V shed 2 bases, J shed 1 base, and the junction held 2 bases outside the gene matches. The CDR3 consists of 14 residues. Germline CDR1 reads MNHEY; CDR2 reads SVGAGI. CDR3 bases: TGTGCCAGCAGTTACCGGGACAGATCCTACGAGCAGTACTTC. Protein sequence: CASSYRDRSYEQYF.

This clonotype was seen a few times. The rearrangement links TRBV7-2 to TRBJ2-7, with D hard to call. The CDR3 spans 14 residues. Trimming pared 5 bases from V and 2 bases from J, leaving 13 bases between. CDR1 is SGHTA, CDR2 FQGNSA, per germline. The CDR3, as DNA: TGTGCCAGCAGCCGAAACAAGGGTGCCTACGAGCAGTACTTC. Translating it yields CASSRNKGAYEQYF. Based on the CDR3 plus reference TRBV7-2 and TRBJ2-7, the full variable domain is GAGVSQSPSNKVTEKGKDVELRCDPISGHTALYWYRQSLGQGLEFLIYFQGNSAPDKSGLPSDRFSAERTGGSVSTLTIQRTQQEDSAVYLCASSRNKGAYEQYFGPGTRLTVT.